This note documents a single T cell receptor (beta chain) sequence. Profiling relied on immunoSEQ multiplex PCR, and the TCRdb table lists in-frame clones only, not all of them. The sample holds more than 7,500 clones, roughly 79% seen once. This entry is derived from a study of T cell clones after liver transplantation. The CDR3 runs 15 residues. Trimming cost V 4 bases and J 2 bases; bases outside gene matches: 9. Germline lookup yields CDR1 SGDLS and CDR2 YYNGEE. The chain combines TRBV9 with TRBJ2-7, with 7 bases lining up with TRBD2. This receptor was identified in a human donor who received a liver transplant. Source: CD8+ T cells from blood, taken before liver transplant. The CDR3, as DNA: TGTGCCAGCAGCCCCCGGGTAGCGGGCCCCTACGAGCAGTACTTC. Its translation: CASSPRVAGPYEQYF.